A selection of T cell receptor beta chains follows, all from one sample in a study of blood T cell repertoires in COVID-19. Clones were sequenced by immunoSEQ multiplex PCR, and TCRdb holds only the in-frame ones, with some missing. The sample comprises fewer than 100,000 clones, approximately 87% of which are singletons, and over 15% rests with the top ten. Material for sequencing was peripheral blood. Receptor source: a human donor in a cohort sampled during active COVID-19. The CDR3 runs from the conserved cysteine through the conserved F or W. A D gene is named only where the DNA matches it firmly. Clone size is stated in some rows and not others, as once, few, many or a class when expanded.

>TRBJ2-1|TRBV4-1|16|TRBD2|.
TGCGCCAGCAGCCAAGGGGGGACTAGCGGTTACAATGAGCAGTTCTTC
CASSQGGTSGYNEQFF
>TRBJ1-5|TRBV5-6|13|TRBD1|.
TGTGCCAGCAGCTTGACAGGGGTTCAGCCCCAGCATTTT
CASSLTGVQPQHF
>TRBJ1-1|TRBV7-9|12|.|.
TGTGCCAGCAGCTTATTCCGGGGATGGGCTTTCTTT
CASSLFRGWAFF
>TRBJ2-1|TRBV7-9|17|TRBD2|.
TGTGCCAGCAGCTTACCCTTTAGCGGGAAACTTTACAATGAGCAGTTCTTC
CASSLPFSGKLYNEQFF
>TRBJ2-1|TRBV5-1|15|.|.
TGCGCCAGCAGCTTGGAGGCGGGCTCCTACAATGAGCAGTTCTTC
CASSLEAGSYNEQFF
>TRBJ2-5|TRBV7-6|15|TRBD1|.
TGTGCCAGCAGCCTCGGGACAGGGATTGCTGAGACCCAGTACTTC
CASSLGTGIAETQYF
>TRBJ1-6|TRBV4-3|16|.|.
TGCGCCAGCAGCCAAGCTCCCGGGGGTTCGAATTCACCCCTCCACTTT
CASSQAPGGSNSPLHF
>TRBJ1-2|TRBV19|14|.|.
TGTGCCAGTAGTAACAGGGCGATCAACTATGGCTACACCTTC
CASSNRAINYGYTF
>TRBJ2-3|TRBV7-6|13|.|.
TGTGCCAGCAGTCCCCAGGGCGCAGATACGCAGTATTTT
CASSPQGADTQYF
>TRBJ2-5|TRBV29-1|16|TRBD1|.
TGCAGCGTTTTTCTCCTGCGGACAGGGGATCGGGAGACCCAGTACTTC
CSVFLLRTGDRETQYF
>TRBJ1-2|TRBV6-2/TRBV6-3|13|.|few
TGTGCCAGCAGTTACTCGGGACTGCTAGGCTACACCTTC
CASSYSGLLGYTF
>TRBJ2-1|TRBV7-8|17|TRBD1|.
TGTGCCAGCAGCTTTAGGGGGCTAGTCCCTACCCCCAATGAGCAGTTCTTC
CASSFRGLVPTPNEQFF
>TRBJ2-1|TRBV4-3|16|TRBD1|.
TGCGCCAGCAGCCAAGGGAACAGGGGGCTTGTAAATGAGCAGTTCTTC
CASSQGNRGLVNEQFF
>TRBJ1-1|TRBV3-1/TRBV3-2|17|TRBD1|.
TGTGCCAGCAGCCAAGATGGGTTCCCAGGGGGGAGACCTGAAGCTTTCTTT
CASSQDGFPGGRPEAFF
>TRBJ2-7|TRBV13|13|.|.
TGTGCCAGCAGCCGTCCCCCCCAGGCCGAGCAGTACTTC
CASSRPPQAEQYF
>TRBJ2-7|TRBV19|15|TRBD1|.
TGTGCCAGTAGTATAGGCGGGACAGGGGACGGCGAGCAGTACTTC
CASSIGGTGDGEQYF
>TRBJ2-1|TRBV7-2|13|.|.
TGTGCCAGCAGCTTAGACCAGATCAATGAGCAGTTCTTC
CASSLDQINEQFF
>TRBJ2-3|TRBV30|13|.|.
TGTGCCTGGAGAGAAACTAGCACAGATACGCAGTATTTT
CAWRETSTDTQYF
>TRBJ1-2|TRBV4-2|13|.|.
TGTGCCAGCAGCACCCAGGGGAACTATGGCTACACCTTC
CASSTQGNYGYTF